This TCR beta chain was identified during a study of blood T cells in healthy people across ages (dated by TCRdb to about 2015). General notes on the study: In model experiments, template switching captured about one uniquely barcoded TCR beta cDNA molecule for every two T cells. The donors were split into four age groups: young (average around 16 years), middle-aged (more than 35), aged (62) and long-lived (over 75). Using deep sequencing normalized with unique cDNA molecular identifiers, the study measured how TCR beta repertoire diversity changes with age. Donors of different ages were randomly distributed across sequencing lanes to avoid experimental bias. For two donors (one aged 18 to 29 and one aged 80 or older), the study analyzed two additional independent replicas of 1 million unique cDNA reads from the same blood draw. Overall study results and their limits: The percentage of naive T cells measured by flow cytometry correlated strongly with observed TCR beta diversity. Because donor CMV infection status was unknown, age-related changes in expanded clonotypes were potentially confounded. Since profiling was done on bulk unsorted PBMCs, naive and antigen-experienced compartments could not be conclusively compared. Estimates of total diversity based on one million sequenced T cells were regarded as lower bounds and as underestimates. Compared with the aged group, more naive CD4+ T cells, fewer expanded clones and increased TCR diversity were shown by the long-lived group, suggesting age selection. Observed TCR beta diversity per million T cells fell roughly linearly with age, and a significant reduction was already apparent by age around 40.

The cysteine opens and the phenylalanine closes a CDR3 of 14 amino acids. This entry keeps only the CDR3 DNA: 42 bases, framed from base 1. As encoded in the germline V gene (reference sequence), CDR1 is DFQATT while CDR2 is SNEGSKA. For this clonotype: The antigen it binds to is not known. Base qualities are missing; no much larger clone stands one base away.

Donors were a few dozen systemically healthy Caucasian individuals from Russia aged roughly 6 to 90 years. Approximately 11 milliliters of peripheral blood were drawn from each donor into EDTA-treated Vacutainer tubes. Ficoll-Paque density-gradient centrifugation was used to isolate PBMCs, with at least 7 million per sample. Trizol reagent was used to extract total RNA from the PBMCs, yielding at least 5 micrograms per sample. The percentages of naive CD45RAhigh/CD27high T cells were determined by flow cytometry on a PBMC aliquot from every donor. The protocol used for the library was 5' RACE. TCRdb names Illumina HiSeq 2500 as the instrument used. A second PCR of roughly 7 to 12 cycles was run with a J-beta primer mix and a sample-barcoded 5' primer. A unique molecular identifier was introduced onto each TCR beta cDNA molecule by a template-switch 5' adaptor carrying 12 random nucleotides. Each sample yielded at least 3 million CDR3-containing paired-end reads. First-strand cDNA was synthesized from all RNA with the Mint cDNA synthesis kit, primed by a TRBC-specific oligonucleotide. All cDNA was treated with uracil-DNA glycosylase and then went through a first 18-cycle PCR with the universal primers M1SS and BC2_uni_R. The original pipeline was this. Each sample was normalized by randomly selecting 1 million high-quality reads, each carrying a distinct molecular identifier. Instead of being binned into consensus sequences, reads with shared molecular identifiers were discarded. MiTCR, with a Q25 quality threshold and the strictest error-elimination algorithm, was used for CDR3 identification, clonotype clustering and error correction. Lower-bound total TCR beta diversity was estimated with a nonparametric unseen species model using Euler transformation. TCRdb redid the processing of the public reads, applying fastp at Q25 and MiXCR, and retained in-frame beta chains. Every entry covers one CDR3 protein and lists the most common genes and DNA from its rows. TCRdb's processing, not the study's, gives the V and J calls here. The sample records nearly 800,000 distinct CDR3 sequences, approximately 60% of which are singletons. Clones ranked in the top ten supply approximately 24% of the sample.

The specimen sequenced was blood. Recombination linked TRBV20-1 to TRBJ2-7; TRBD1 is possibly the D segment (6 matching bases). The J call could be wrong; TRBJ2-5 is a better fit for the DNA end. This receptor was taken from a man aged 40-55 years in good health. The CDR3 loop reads CSAIVRGLRETQYF. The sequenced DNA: TGCAGTGCTATAGTCAGGGGTCTACGGGAGACCCAGTACTTC.